Listed below are T cell receptor beta chains from one sample, sequenced in a study of CD8+CD57+ T cells in acquired aplastic anemia. TCRdb re-analysed the reads in MiXCR, keeping a single row per CDR3 protein. Of about 240,000 distinct CDR3 sequences in the sample, roughly half are singletons; the top ten hold about 7.8%. Sequences were obtained from sorted CD4+, CD8+, or CD8+CD57+ T cells (not recorded which) from PBMCs. Every receptor here comes from a human donor with aplastic anemia. Both conserved end residues are trimmed from each CDR3. Each record gives: V gene, J gene, CDR3 protein.

TRBV6-5	TRBJ1-6	ASSYHSSSPLH
TRBV2	TRBJ1-3	ASSDRGGDTIY
TRBV12-3/TRBV12-4	TRBJ2-5	ASSRNDREQETQY
TRBV7-9	TRBJ2-5	ASSRQTGLAGQETQY
TRBV7-8	TRBJ1-6	ASIGTGSNSPLH
TRBV7-9	TRBJ1-1	ASSLGLGAVGEAF
TRBV4-3	TRBJ1-6	ASSQDTGTNSPLH
TRBV20-1	TRBJ2-5	SGYRVQETQY
TRBV2	TRBJ1-1	ASRTAVNTEAF
TRBV7-9	TRBJ1-4	ASSMDRDEKLF
TRBV15	TRBJ2-6	ATSRERSGDGANVLT
TRBV7-9	TRBJ2-7	ASSQRGDLTYEQY
TRBV24-1	TRBJ2-5	ATRSRGRETQY
TRBV2	TRBJ1-6	ASSVGEGSPLH
TRBV2	TRBJ1-1	ASPRNTEAF
TRBV4-3	TRBJ2-3	ASSQAGGYTDTQY
TRBV14	TRBJ1-2	ASSSTGQANYGYT
TRBV2	TRBJ2-7	ASSGIRGGRFYEQY
TRBV2	TRBJ2-5	ASSRGGQETQY
TRBV13	TRBJ2-7	ASSWTGQGGGEQY
TRBV15	TRBJ1-1	ATSRSPGANTEAF
TRBV6-1	TRBJ1-2	ASRRRDLGYT
TRBV29-1	TRBJ1-2	SVGQGDAGYT
TRBV20-1	TRBJ1-6	RPRQGNSPLH
TRBV7-9	TRBJ2-7	ASIPWLGSYEQY
TRBV10-2	TRBJ2-2	ASTGELADTRLSTGELF
TRBV11-1	TRBJ2-5	ASSLVSGREETQY
TRBV29-1	TRBJ2-1	SVVGGRALNEQF
TRBV12-3/TRBV12-4	TRBJ1-2	ASSLKHRDYGYT
TRBV10-3	TRBJ2-5	AISGLAGKETQY
TRBV7-2	TRBJ2-7	ASSVESRSEQY
TRBV2	TRBJ1-2	ASRRDRDGYT
TRBV6-4	TRBJ1-6	ASSAGQGMGSPLH
TRBV30	TRBJ1-1	AWSEGVNTEAF
TRBV20-1	TRBJ1-1	SAPRQGNTEAF
TRBV7-9	TRBJ1-1	ASSPGTGGNEAF
TRBV20-1	TRBJ1-1	SARPTGMNTEAF
TRBV7-9	TRBJ2-2	ASSPLTGQARTGELF
TRBV20-1	TRBJ2-7	SVQVYEQY
TRBV29-1	TRBJ2-1	SVEEVHNEQF
TRBV9	TRBJ2-3	ASSVSGTFSYEQY
TRBV29-1	TRBJ2-7	SVGDRQGYEQY
TRBV6-4	TRBJ1-1	ASSDKTGGDTEAF
TRBV5-1	TRBJ2-7	ASSFVSTEQY
TRBV10-3	TRBJ1-4	AISPGTLGEKLF
TRBV7-3	TRBJ1-6	ASSDGRRSPLH
TRBV12-3/TRBV12-4	TRBJ2-1	ASRQDKGLNLGSYNEQF
TRBV29-1	TRBJ2-7	SIVGQYSYEQY
TRBV29-1	TRBJ1-1	SIHVGGSHTEAF
TRBV19	TRBJ1-6	ASSIGQNNSPLH
TRBV19	TRBJ2-3	ASSIRPGTSVADTQY
TRBV19	TRBJ1-1	ASSIAPTQGSIEAF
TRBV19	TRBJ2-3	ASRGLASTDTQY
TRBV19	TRBJ2-7	ASSITRRAYEQY
TRBV15	TRBJ1-5	ATSREGAWQPQH
TRBV7-2	TRBJ2-7	ASSSGEARYEQY
TRBV7-2	TRBJ2-1	ASSLSLDYPWVEQF
TRBV4-1	TRBJ2-7	ASSQTGQGYEQY
TRBV7-2	TRBJ2-1	ASSSTIRGSCNERF